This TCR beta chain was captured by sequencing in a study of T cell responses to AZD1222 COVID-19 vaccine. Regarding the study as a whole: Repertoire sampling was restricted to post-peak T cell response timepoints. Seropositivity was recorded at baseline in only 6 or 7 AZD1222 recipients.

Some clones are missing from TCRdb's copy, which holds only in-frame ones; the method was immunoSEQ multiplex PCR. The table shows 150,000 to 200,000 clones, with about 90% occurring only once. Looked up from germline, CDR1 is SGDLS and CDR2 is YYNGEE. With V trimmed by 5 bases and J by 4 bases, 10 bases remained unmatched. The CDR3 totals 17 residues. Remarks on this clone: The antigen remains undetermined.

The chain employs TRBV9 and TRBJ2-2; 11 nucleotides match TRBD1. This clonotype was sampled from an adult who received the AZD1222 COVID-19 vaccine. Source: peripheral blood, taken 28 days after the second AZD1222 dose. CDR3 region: CASRAGQGAPGTGELFF. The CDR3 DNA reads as TGTGCCAGCAGGGCTGGACAGGGGGCGCCGGGCACCGGGGAGCTGTTTTTT.